The sequence of this TCR beta chain was determined in a study of early T cells in non-severe SARS-CoV-2 infection. On the study more broadly: Chains were not paired, and sequencing was done on bulk RNA from unsorted whole blood.

Study-wide findings and caveats: Anti-spike CD8 specificities were favored by VDJdb matching, whose results missed private and CD4 specificities.

There are a few counts of this clonotype. Its antigen is as yet unknown. Trimming shortened V by 3 bases and J by 7 bases, and 13 bases separated the two germline ends. The germline V gene has CDR1 MNHEY and CDR2 SVGAGI. The CDR3 totals 14 residues. Attachment of unique molecular identifiers to individual cDNA molecules was performed. TCRdb ran MiXCR on the 5' RACE reads and lists one entry per CDR3 protein. Of some 62,000 distinct CDR3 sequences listed, almost 9% are singletons. The gene calls are TRBV6-5 and TRBJ1-5; TRBD1 might be the D (5 bases). The receptor comes from an adult who was a healthcare worker with PCR-confirmed SARS-CoV-2 infection or an uninfected control (not recorded which). The material sequenced was whole blood, taken at baseline. In nucleotides, the CDR3 is TGTGCCAGCAGTTATGCAGGGAACGGACAGCCCCAGCATTTT. Translation gives CASSYAGNGQPQHF.